This T cell receptor (beta chain) was captured by sequencing in a study of identical twins. cDNA carried unique molecular identifiers, and a universal primer site was added by template switching. TCRdb analysed the 5' RACE reads with MiXCR anew, one entry per CDR3 protein. The sample holds over 600,000 distinct CDR3 sequences; 20% to 25% are singletons and the top ten take roughly 4%. With 1 base removed from V and 2 bases from J, the gap between germline ends came to 13 bases. The CDR3 totals 16 residues. CDR1 and CDR2 from the germline V gene are SGHRS and YFSETQ. The same specimen was also included in a second study, on T cells expressing NK-cell markers.

This chain connects TRBV5-1 to TRBJ2-1, with unresolved D. This TCR derives from a woman under 30 in good health. Input material: PBMCs. CDR3 in DNA: TGCGCCAGCAGCTTGCTCGCGATCGAGGCCTACAATGAGCAGTTCTTC. This translates into CASSLLAIEAYNEQFF.